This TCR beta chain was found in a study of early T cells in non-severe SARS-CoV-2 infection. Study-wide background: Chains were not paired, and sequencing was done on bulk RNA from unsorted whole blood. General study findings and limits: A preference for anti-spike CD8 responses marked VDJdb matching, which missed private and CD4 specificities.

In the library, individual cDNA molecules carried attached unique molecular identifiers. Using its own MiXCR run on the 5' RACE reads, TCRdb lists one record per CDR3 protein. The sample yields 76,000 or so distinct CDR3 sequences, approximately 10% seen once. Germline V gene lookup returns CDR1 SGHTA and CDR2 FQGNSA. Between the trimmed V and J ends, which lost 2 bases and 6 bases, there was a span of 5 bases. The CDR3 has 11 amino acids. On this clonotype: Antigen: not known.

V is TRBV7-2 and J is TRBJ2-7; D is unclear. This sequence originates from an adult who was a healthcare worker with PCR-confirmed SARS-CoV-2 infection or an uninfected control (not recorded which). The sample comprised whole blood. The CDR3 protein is CASSLPGEQYF. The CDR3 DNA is TGTGCCAGCAGCTTACCCGGCGAGCAGTACTTC.